This T cell receptor beta chain was sequenced in a study of cytomegalovirus exposure and HLA in healthy donors. As to this clone: Its target is not known.

Trimming cost V 7 bases and J 7 bases; bases outside gene matches: 10. Germline loops: CDR1 SGHNT, CDR2 YYREEE (reference sequence). The CDR3 covers 16 residues. Study-wide points: An observed cluster of highly shared sequence variants was recorded as a likely sequencing artifact. TCR beta V- and J-gene trimming, according to a later analysis, was linked to a missense DCLRE1C variant. A later examination showed that TCR association rates differed by HLA locus, with DRB1 most and HLA-C fewest.

The PCR used 60 Vbeta and 13 Jbeta primers. Sequencing was performed with immunoSEQ multiplex PCR; in TCRdb, only in-frame clones are kept and a portion is missing. The profile covers approximately 170,000 clones, with 60% to 80% appearing a single time and 2.5% to 3.5% taken by the ten largest. The sample was PBMCs. The TCR comes from a female donor in good health and CMV-seronegative. V usage is TRBV5-4 and J usage is TRBJ2-2; 13 bases agree with TRBD2. The CDR3 sequence: CASATGTSGEYGELFF. The CDR3 nucleotides read TGTGCCAGCGCAACCGGGACTAGCGGGGAATACGGGGAGCTGTTTTTT.